Included here is one TCR beta chain sequence, with context. Its specificity is unknown. Division of CD4+ cells produced a CD45RA+ naive subset and a CD45RA-negative memory subset. TCRdb keeps only in-frame clones here, not all; method: immunoSEQ multiplex PCR. The sample consists of 2.5 million or so clones, around nine tenths of them appearing once. The sample comes from a study of shared clonotypes between healthy human individuals. Study-wide points: Relative to clonotypes present in all four donors, those not shared had lower generation probabilities.

Germline V gives CDR1 LNHDA, CDR2 SQIVND (reference sequence). This CDR3 spans 15 amino acids. Unmatched junction bases numbered 9, after V lost 7 bases and J lost 0 bases. The sequencing sample was made of naive CD4+ T cells sorted from blood. As to subset: CD45RA+ positively selected. The source of this sequence is a man between 18 and 35 years old in good health. The gene calls are TRBV19 and TRBJ2-7; 7 bases fit TRBD2. The CDR3 here is CASKAGRGVSYEQYF. As DNA, the CDR3 is TGTGCCAGTAAGGCAGGACGGGGGGTCTCCTACGAGCAGTACTTC.